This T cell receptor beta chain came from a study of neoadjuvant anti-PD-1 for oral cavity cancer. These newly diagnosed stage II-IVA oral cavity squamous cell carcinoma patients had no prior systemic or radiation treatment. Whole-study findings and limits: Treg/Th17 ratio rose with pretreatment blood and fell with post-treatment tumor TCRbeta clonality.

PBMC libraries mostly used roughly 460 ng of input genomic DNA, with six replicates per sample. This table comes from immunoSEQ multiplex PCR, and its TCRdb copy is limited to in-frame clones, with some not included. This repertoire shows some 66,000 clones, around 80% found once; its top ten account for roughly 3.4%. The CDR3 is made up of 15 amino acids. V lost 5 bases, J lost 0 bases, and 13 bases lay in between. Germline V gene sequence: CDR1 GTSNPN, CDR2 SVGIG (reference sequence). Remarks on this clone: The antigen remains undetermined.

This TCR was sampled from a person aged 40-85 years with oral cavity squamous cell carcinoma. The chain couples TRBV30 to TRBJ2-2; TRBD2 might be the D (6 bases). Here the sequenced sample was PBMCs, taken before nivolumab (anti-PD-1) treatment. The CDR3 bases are TGTGCCTGGGCAGGGACTCCTCCGAACACCGGGGAGCTGTTTTTT. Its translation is CAWAGTPPNTGELFF. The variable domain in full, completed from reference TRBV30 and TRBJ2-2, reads SQTIHQWPATLVQPVGSPLSLECTVEGTSNPNLYWYRQAAGRGLQLLFYSVGIGQISSEVPQNLSASRPQDRQFILSSKKLLLSDSGFYLCAWAGTPPNTGELFFGEGSRLTVL.